These 28 T cell receptor beta chains were all obtained from the same sample, sequenced in a study of T cells in Graves' hyperthyroidism and ophthalmopathy. Amplification of TCR beta CDR3 regions was performed using RNA transcripts as template. Carried out on the TCR CDR3, a first-round RT-PCR used the HTBI primer set. TCRdb reprocessed the multiplex PCR reads via MiXCR and lists one record per CDR3 protein. The sample holds about 200,000 distinct CDR3 sequences, roughly a sixth seen once. The material sequenced was blood. These receptors were obtained from a woman aged 50 to 65 with Graves' hyperthyroidism.

Many counts were recorded for this clonotype. The V call is TRBV3-1, the J call TRBJ2-1; D tentatively reads TRBD1 or TRBD2 (5 bases each). With 0 bases removed from V and 0 bases from J, the gap between germline ends came to 12 bases. Germline assignment: CDR1 LGHDT and CDR2 YNNKEL (reference sequence). There are 17 residues in the CDR3. The CDR3 protein is CASSQDRGVSSYNEQFF. The DNA of the CDR3 is TGTGCCAGCAGCCAAGATAGAGGGGTAAGCTCCTACAATGAGCAGTTCTTC.

This clonotype was counted many times. The chain has TRBV5-1 and TRBJ1-1; D not certain. Per the germline V gene, CDR1 is SGHRS and CDR2 is YFSETQ. The CDR3 runs to 14 residues. Trimming removed 1 base from V and 1 base from J, with 8 bases in between. CDR3 protein: CASSLRATNTEAFF. DNA of the CDR3: TGCGCCAGCAGCTTGAGGGCAACGAACACTGAAGCTTTCTTT.

On this clonotype itself: A clone one base away is much larger, so this may be a read error. The genes are TRBV27 and TRBJ2-2; 11 bases are a match to TRBD1. The CDR3 totals 14 residues. The germline CDR1 and CDR2 sequences are MNHEY and SMNVEV (reference sequence). V shed 6 bases and J 4 bases; nucleotides not matched to a gene: 1. CDR3 residues: CASRGTGGTGELFF. The DNA for the CDR3 is TGTGCCAGCAGGGGGACAGGGGGCACCGGGGAGCTGTTTTTT.

Concerning this clonotype: This may be a read error, as it is one base from a much larger clone. The V and J genes are TRBV30 and TRBJ1-2; TRBD1 is a possible D gene (5 bases). The CDR3 length is 13 residues. Germline CDR1 is GTSNPN and CDR2 is SVGIG (reference sequence). CDR3 DNA: TGTGTCTGGAGTGTTCTTGGGGCGGATGGCTACACCTTC. Translation gives CVWSVLGADGYTF. The full variable domain, rest sourced from reference TRBV30 and TRBJ1-2, is SQTIHQWPATLVQPVGSPLSLECTVEGTSNPNLYWYRQAAGRGLQLLFYSVGIGQISSEVPQNLSASRPQDRQFILSSKKLLLSDSGFYLCVWSVLGADGYTFGSGTRLTVV.

This clonotype was seen many times. This rearrangement joins TRBV15 to TRBJ1-2; a weak D match, TRBD1 (5 bases). V gave up 8 bases and J gave up 4 bases, with 11 bases separating them. The CDR3 has 12 amino acids. CDR1 is LNHNV, CDR2 YYDKDF, per germline (reference sequence). As DNA, the CDR3 is TGTGCCACCGGTGAGGGGAGCTATGGCTACACCTTC. As protein: CATGEGSYGYTF.

The rearrangement uses TRBV6-4 and TRBJ2-1; 8 bases are a match to TRBD2. CDR1 MRHNA and CDR2 SNTAGT come from the germline V gene. Losses at the gene ends were 6 bases for V and 0 bases for J; bases not matched to a gene: 4. This CDR3 region has 15 residues. This chain's CDR3 is CASSPTSASYNEQFF. CDR3 bases: TGTGCCAGCAGCCCGACTAGCGCCTCCTACAATGAGCAGTTCTTC.

This clonotype was seen repeatedly, ten times or more. CDR3 residues: CATSDPGTVYGYTF. The CDR3 region has the DNA TGTGCCACCAGTGATCCTGGGACTGTCTATGGCTACACCTTC. V and J are TRBV24-1 and TRBJ1-2; D is perhaps TRBD1 (5 bases). The CDR3 runs to 14 residues. CDR1 is KGHDR, CDR2 SFDVKD, per germline. The V end lost 3 bases, the J end lost 4 bases, and 11 bases lay between the germline ends.

This clonotype was picked up many times. The chain couples TRBV27 to TRBJ1-1; D is uncertain. The V and J ends lost 5 bases and 1 base respectively, with 14 bases between them. The CDR3 runs to 15 residues. Germline loops: CDR1 MNHEY, CDR2 SMNVEV (reference sequence). CDR3 residues: CASSRFMGGNTEAFF. The CDR3 nucleotides are TGTGCCAGCAGTCGATTTATGGGTGGGAACACTGAAGCTTTCTTT.

The sample holds many counts of this clonotype. The chain has TRBV11-2 and TRBJ1-2; D gene uncertain. Trimming removed 10 bases from V and 4 bases from J, with 13 bases in between. The CDR3 covers 12 residues. The germline V gene has CDR1 SGHAT and CDR2 FQNNGV. The CDR3 loop reads CATSEVSYGYTF. The CDR3 region has the DNA TGTGCCACCTCCGAGGTATCCTATGGCTACACCTTC.

This clonotype was seen a few times. This rearrangement joins TRBV7-9 to TRBJ2-7; no clear D gene. This CDR3 region has 14 residues. The V gene lost 8 bases and the J gene lost 4 bases, with 18 bases spanning the gap. Germline loops: CDR1 SEHNR, CDR2 FQNEAQ (reference sequence). In nucleotides, the CDR3 is TGTGCCAGCGGGCCCTTGGAGAAAATTTACGAGCAGTACTTC. Translating it yields CASGPLEKIYEQYF.

V and J are TRBV20-1 and TRBJ2-7; possibly TRBD2 for D (5 bases). Germline V gene sequence: CDR1 DFQATT, CDR2 SNEGSKA (reference sequence). Trimming removed 5 bases from V and 4 bases from J, with 12 bases in between. The CDR3 contains 12 residues. In DNA, the CDR3 is TGCAGTGCTCCTAAGGGAGTTTACGAGCAGTACTTC. Residues: CSAPKGVYEQYF.

This clonotype was counted many times. The chain links TRBV29-1 to TRBJ2-2; D is ambiguous. Germline-derived CDR1 and CDR2 are SQVTM and ANQGSEA. The germline V and J ends were trimmed by 4 bases and 6 bases, with 18 bases remaining between them. This CDR3 spans 15 amino acids. As DNA, the CDR3 is TGCAGCGTTGCCCCCGGGTCCGGGCTGGCCGGGGAGCTGTTTTTT. It specifies CSVAPGSGLAGELFF.

The CDR3 loop is CASSFRVQGPNRYNEQFF. The CDR3 DNA sequence: TGTGCCAGCAGCTTCCGGGTGCAGGGCCCAAATCGCTACAATGAGCAGTTCTTC. The gene calls are TRBV5-5 and TRBJ2-1, with a tentative D call TRBD1 (5 bases). Trimming shortened V by 2 bases and J by 3 bases, and 21 bases separated the two germline ends. This CDR3 contains 18 residues. CDR1 is SGHKS, CDR2 YYEKEE, per germline (reference sequence).

This clonotype was seen many times. The V gene is TRBV6-5, the J gene TRBJ2-3; D not resolved. V lost 3 bases and J 6 bases, leaving 4 bases between the germline ends. The CDR3 has 11 residues. Germline V gives CDR1 MNHEY, CDR2 SVGAGI. This CDR3 is CASSYMDTQYF. In DNA, the CDR3 is TGTGCCAGCAGTTATATGGATACGCAGTATTTT.

This clonotype has at least ten counts. The chain has TRBV11-3 and TRBJ2-1, with D unresolved. The V gene's germline CDR1 is SGHNT and CDR2 YENEEA. V dropped 4 bases and J dropped 9 bases, with 10 bases sitting between them. The CDR3 length is 12 residues. This chain's CDR3 is CASSSWTAEQFF. The CDR3 bases are TGTGCCAGCAGCTCTTGGACCGCTGAGCAGTTCTTC.

The V call is TRBV9, the J call TRBJ1-6; maybe TRBD1 (6 bases). CDR3 size: 14 residues. V gave up 4 bases and J gave up 9 bases, with 14 bases separating them. The germline V gene has CDR1 SGDLS and CDR2 YYNGEE. CDR3: CASSLTGFRSPLHF. The CDR3 DNA sequence: TGTGCCAGCAGCTTAACAGGGTTTCGTTCACCCCTCCACTTT.

This clonotype was seen many times. The V and J genes are TRBV15 and TRBJ2-1, with TRBD2 matching over 7 bases. This CDR3 is 17 amino acids long. Germline V CDR1 and CDR2: LNHNV, YYDKDF (reference sequence). J gave up 0 bases and V 5 bases, and 10 bases lay outside the gene matches. CDR3 in DNA: TGTGCCACCAGCGTTACTTTAGCGGGTAGCTCCTACAATGAGCAGTTCTTC. Translation gives CATSVTLAGSSYNEQFF.

This clonotype was detected many times. The chain carries TRBV7-9 and TRBJ1-1; TRBD1 is a possible D gene (6 bases). The CDR3 sequence is 14 residues long. The V end lost 4 bases, the J end lost 0 bases, and 9 bases lay between the germline ends. Looked up from germline, CDR1 is SEHNR and CDR2 is FQNEAQ (reference sequence). DNA of the CDR3: TGTGCCAGCAGCTCGGGACAAATGAACACTGAAGCTTTCTTT. This gives the protein CASSSGQMNTEAFF.

This clonotype was picked up many times. The chain uses TRBV11-2 and TRBJ1-2; D ambiguous. Per germline, CDR1 SGHAT and CDR2 FQNNGV. The CDR3 spans 13 residues. Trimming took off 5 bases at V and 11 bases at J, with 18 bases between the two ends. CDR3 protein: CASSLLGRPGYTF. The CDR3 DNA is TGTGCCAGCAGCCTCTTAGGACGCCCAGGTTACACCTTC.

This clonotype was observed a few times. J is TRBJ2-1 and V is TRBV3-1, with 14 positions matching TRBD2. CDR1 and CDR2 from the germline V gene are LGHDT and YNNKEL (reference sequence). The junction had 2 bases not matched to a gene; V was cut back by 0 bases and J by 4 bases. The length of the CDR3 is 17 residues. The CDR3 region is CASSQDRLAGGYNEQFF. CDR3 sequence (DNA): TGTGCCAGCAGCCAAGATAGACTAGCGGGAGGGTACAATGAGCAGTTCTTC.

This clonotype appeared once. The chain carries TRBV24-1 and TRBJ2-5, with 8 bases lining up with TRBD1. The CDR3 sequence is 16 residues long. Per germline, CDR1 KGHDR and CDR2 SFDVKD. V trimming: 5 bases; J trimming: 5 bases; junction bases outside the gene matches: 12. The CDR3 protein is CATSVLGTGQGETQYF. The CDR3 DNA reads as TGTGCCACCAGTGTCCTCGGGACAGGCCAAGGGGAGACCCAGTACTTC.

The chain couples TRBV7-3 to TRBJ2-7; 15 bases match TRBD2. Losses at the gene ends were 6 bases for V and 2 bases for J; bases not matched to a gene: 5. The CDR3 totals 16 residues. Per germline, CDR1 SGHTA and CDR2 FQGTGA. CDR3 in amino acids: CASRGGTSGRTYEQYF. In DNA form, the CDR3 reads TGTGCCAGCAGAGGTGGGACTAGCGGGAGGACCTACGAGCAGTACTTC.

This clonotype was seen repeatedly, ten times or more. The J gene is TRBJ1-1, the V gene TRBV7-2; TRBD1 agrees at 7 bases. V lost 5 bases to trimming and J lost 0 bases; unmatched junction nucleotides: 9. The length of the CDR3 is 16 residues. CDR1 SGHTA and CDR2 FQGNSA come from the germline V gene. CDR3 sequence: CASSRDRVPMNTEAFF. The CDR3 DNA sequence: TGTGCCAGCAGCCGAGACAGGGTACCGATGAACACTGAAGCTTTCTTT.

There are many counts of this clonotype. The rearrangement links TRBV12-3 or TRBV12-4 to TRBJ1-5, with 11 bases matching TRBD1. The CDR3 is made up of 17 amino acids. J was trimmed by 3 bases and V by 3 bases; bases with no gene match: 7. The CDR3, as DNA: TGTGCCAGCAGTTTTCGTGGGACAGGGGGAAACAATCAGCCCCAGCATTTT. Protein product: CASSFRGTGGNNQPQHF.

This clonotype came up many times. The chain employs TRBV5-1 and TRBJ1-1; D might be TRBD1 (6 bases). Germline V lookup: CDR1 SGHRS, CDR2 YFSETQ. The CDR3 is 13 residues long. V was trimmed by 4 bases and J by 8 bases, leaving 15 bases between them. The CDR3 bases are TGCGCCAGCAGCCGGAGCAGGGGTTACGAAGCTTTCTTT. Protein product: CASSRSRGYEAFF. The entire variable domain, with the rest obtained from reference TRBV5-1 and TRBJ1-1, is as follows: KAGVTQTPRYLIKTRGQQVTLSCSPISGHRSVSWYQQTPGQGLQFLFEYFSETQRNKGNFPGRFSGRQFSNSRSEMNVSTLELGDSALYLCASSRSRGYEAFFGQGTRLTVV.

This clonotype occurred a few times. The chain has TRBV27 and TRBJ2-7; D possibly corresponds to TRBD1 (6 bases). This CDR3 contains 14 residues. CDR1 and CDR2 (germline): MNHEY, SMNVEV (reference sequence). Between the trimmed V and J ends, which lost 2 bases and 7 bases, there was a span of 15 bases. CDR3 loop: CASSLRGTRYEQYF. The CDR3 DNA reads as TGTGCCAGCAGTTTACGAGGGACAAGATATGAGCAGTACTTC.

In its sample, this clonotype was seen many times. The chain combines TRBV7-3 with TRBJ2-1; 10 nucleotides line up with TRBD2. Germline assignment: CDR1 SGHTA and CDR2 FQGTGA. There are 16 residues in the CDR3. With 1 base clipped from V and 5 bases from J, the junction kept 5 bases outside the gene matches. For the CDR3, the DNA is TGTGCCAGCAGCTTAAGGTCAGCGGGAGGGGACAATGAGCAGTTCTTC. This encodes CASSLRSAGGDNEQFF.

This clonotype was recorded at least ten times. This chain links TRBV20-1 with TRBJ2-1, with 13 bases fitting TRBD2. Germline V gene sequence: CDR1 DFQATT, CDR2 SNEGSKA (reference sequence). Trimming removed 1 base from V and 5 bases from J; junction bases left unmatched: 5. The CDR3 extends over 16 amino acids. The CDR3 DNA reads TGCAGTGCTAGAGCTGAGGGACTAGCGGGACACAATGAGCAGTTCTTC. It is translated as CSARAEGLAGHNEQFF.